This entry concerns a single T cell receptor (beta chain). The antigen is unknown. This sample is drawn from a study of CD8 T cells in Susac syndrome. Random hexamers were used to reverse transcribe roughly 0.5 to 1 ug of RNA. One entry per CDR3 protein, called by TCRdb with MiXCR from the immunoSEQ multiplex PCR reads. The sample shows tens of thousands of distinct CDR3 sequences, approximately 93% of them seen only once. With 6 bases clipped from V and 0 bases from J, the junction kept 8 bases outside the gene matches. Germline V gene lookup returns CDR1 LNHDA and CDR2 SQIVND (reference sequence). The CDR3 is 16 amino acids. Findings of the study overall: In total CD8+ repertoires, around 15 Susac-specific public clones were found, and CD8+ TEMRA repertoires had a few.

In blood CD8+ and CD4+ T cells, TCR beta underwent sequencing. The source is a human donor with Susac syndrome. The gene calls are TRBV19 and TRBJ1-3; TRBD1 agrees at 7 bases. The source material was CD8+ T cells from PBMCs. CDR3 in amino acids: CASRHGGQNSGNTIYF. The CDR3 DNA follows: TGTGCCAGTAGACACGGGGGACAGAACTCTGGAAACACCATATATTTT.